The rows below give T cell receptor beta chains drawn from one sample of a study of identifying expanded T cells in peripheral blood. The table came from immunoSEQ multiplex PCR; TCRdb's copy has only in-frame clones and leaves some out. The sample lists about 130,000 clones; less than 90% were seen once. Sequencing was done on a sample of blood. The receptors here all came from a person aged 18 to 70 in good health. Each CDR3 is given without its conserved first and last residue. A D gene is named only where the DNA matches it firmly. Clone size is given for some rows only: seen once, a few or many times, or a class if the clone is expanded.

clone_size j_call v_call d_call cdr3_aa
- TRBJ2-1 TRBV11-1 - ASSRGTYNEQF
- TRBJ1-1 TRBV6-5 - ASSPLRAGEAF
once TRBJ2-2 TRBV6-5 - ASRTSGFPYPF
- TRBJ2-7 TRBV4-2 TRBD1 ASSPGTGDYEQY
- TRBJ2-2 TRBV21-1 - ASSTPGELF
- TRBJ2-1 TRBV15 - ATTALGNEQF
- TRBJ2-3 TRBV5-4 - ATFFEGGGSTDTQY
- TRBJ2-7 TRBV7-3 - ASSHRQSGSYEQY
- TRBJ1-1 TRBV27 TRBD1 ASSLLGQGGTEAF
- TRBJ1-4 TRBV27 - ASSWGTREKLF
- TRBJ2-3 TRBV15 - ATSRLGTSTDTQY
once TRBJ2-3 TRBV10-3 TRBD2 AISEYTGGSTDTQY
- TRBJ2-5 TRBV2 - ASSDPGEETQY
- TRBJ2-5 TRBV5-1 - ASSATETQY
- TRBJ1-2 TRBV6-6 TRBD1 ASSYTGGLSDGYT
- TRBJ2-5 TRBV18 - ASSPPQETQY
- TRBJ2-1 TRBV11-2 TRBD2 ASSPPDSGGAYNEQF
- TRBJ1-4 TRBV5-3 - ARSLVRQGQNTTNEKLF
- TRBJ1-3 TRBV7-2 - ASSFGNSGNTIY
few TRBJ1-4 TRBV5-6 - ASSLAAYGSFNEKLF
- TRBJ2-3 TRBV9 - ASSVYIADTQY
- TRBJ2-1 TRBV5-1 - ASSETGGLTSGNEQF
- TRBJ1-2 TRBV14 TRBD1 ASSQATGLYGYT
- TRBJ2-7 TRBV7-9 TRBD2 ASSLERDGKQY
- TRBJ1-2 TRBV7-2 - ASSLAIYGFYT
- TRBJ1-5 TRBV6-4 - ASSDGTEGPQH
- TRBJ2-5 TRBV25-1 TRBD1 ASRGTAPDQETQY
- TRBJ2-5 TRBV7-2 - ASSDGPRVETQY
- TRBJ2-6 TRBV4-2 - AGSYSGANVLT
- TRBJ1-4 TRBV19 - ASSTGRNEKLF
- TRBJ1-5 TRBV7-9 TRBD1 ASTRTGGSEPQH
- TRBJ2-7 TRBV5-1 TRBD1 ASSLRTGGAYEQY
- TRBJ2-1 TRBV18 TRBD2 ASSPRTRDEQF
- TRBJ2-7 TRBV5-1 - ASSLDAAAYEQY
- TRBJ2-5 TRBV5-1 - ASSPGLLSHPQY
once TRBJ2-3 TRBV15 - ATSREGTDSTWPDTQY
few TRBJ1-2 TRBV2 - ASSDRGHYGYT
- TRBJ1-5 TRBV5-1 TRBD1 ASSPGQGYQPQH
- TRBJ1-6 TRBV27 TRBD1 ASSWTGRSYNSPLH
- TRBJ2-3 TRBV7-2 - ASSLMGGMTDTQY